One T cell receptor (beta chain) is described in this entry. The CDR3 is made up of 16 amino acids. The V segment lost 3 bases and the J segment 3 bases; nucleotides outside the gene matches: 7. The germline V gene has CDR1 MGHRA and CDR2 YSYEKL. This specimen comes from a study of Ad26.COV2.S vaccination and SARS-CoV-2 variants. The treatment denotes: about 20 received Ad26.COV2.S at low or high dose, single or two shots; roughly five received placebo; per-sample allocation not given. Sampling took place 63 days after the first vaccine or placebo injection. The assay was immunoSEQ multiplex PCR, and TCRdb's table has in-frame clones only and misses some. The sample has a few hundred thousand clones; roughly 90% are singletons.

The chain combines TRBV4-1 with TRBJ1-4; 7 nucleotides align to TRBD1. The receptor was isolated from a person aged 18-60 years who received the Ad26.COV2.S COVID-19 vaccine or a placebo. Here the sequenced sample was peripheral blood, taken in a trial of Ad26.COV2.S vaccine versus placebo. CDR3 DNA: TGCGCCAGCAGCCACGAAAACAGGGGACCTAATGAAAAACTGTTTTTT. This encodes CASSHENRGPNEKLFF.